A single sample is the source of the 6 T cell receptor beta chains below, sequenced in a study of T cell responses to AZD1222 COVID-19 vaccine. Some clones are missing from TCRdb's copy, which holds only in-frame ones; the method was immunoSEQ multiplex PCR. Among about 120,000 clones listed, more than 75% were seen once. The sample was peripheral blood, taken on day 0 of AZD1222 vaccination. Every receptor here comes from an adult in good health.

The CDR3 nucleotides read TGTGCCAGCAGTTTATCAGGGACTCGGGCTTTCTTT. Translating it yields CASSLSGTRAFF. The rearrangement uses TRBV12-3 or TRBV12-4 and TRBJ1-1; tentative D call: TRBD1 (5 bases). The V gene lost 2 bases and the J gene lost 11 bases, with 12 bases spanning the gap. The CDR3 has 12 amino acids.

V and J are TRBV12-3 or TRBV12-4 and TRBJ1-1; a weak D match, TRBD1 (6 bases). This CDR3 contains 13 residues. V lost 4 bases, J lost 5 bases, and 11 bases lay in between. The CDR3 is CASSSDSRTEAFF. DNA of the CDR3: TGTGCCAGCAGTTCGGACAGTAGGACTGAAGCTTTCTTT.

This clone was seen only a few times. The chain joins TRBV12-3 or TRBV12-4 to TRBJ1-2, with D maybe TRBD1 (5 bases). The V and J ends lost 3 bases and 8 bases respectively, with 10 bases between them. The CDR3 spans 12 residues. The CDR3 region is CASSFRGDGYTF. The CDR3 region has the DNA TGTGCCAGCAGTTTTCGGGGGGACGGCTACACCTTC.

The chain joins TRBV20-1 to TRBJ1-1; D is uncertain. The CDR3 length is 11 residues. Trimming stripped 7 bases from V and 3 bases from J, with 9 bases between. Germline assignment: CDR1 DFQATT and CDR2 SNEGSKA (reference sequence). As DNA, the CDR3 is TGCAGTGTTTCCTCGGACACTGAAGCTTTCTTT. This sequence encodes CSVSSDTEAFF.

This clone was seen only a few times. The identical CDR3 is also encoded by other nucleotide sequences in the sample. The chain's CDR3 is CASSQGYEQYF. The CDR3 DNA reads as TGTGCCAGCAGCCAGGGCTACGAGCAGTACTTC. This chain uses TRBV3-1 (or the pseudogene TRBV3-2) with TRBJ2-7; D remains ambiguous. This CDR3 comprises 11 residues. V was clipped by 3 bases and J by 3 bases, with 3 bases between them. Germline lookup yields CDR1 LGHDT and CDR2 YNNKEL (reference sequence).

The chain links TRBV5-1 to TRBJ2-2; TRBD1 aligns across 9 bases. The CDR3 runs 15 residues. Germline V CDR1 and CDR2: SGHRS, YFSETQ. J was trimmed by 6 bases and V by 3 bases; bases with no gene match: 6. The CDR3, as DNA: TGCGCCAGCAGCTGGAGGGGACAGGGAGCCGGGGAGCTGTTTTTT. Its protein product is CASSWRGQGAGELFF. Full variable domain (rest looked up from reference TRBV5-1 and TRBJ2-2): KAGVTQTPRYLIKTRGQQVTLSCSPISGHRSVSWYQQTPGQGLQFLFEYFSETQRNKGNFPGRFSGRQFSNSRSEMNVSTLELGDSALYLCASSWRGQGAGELFFGEGSRLTVL.